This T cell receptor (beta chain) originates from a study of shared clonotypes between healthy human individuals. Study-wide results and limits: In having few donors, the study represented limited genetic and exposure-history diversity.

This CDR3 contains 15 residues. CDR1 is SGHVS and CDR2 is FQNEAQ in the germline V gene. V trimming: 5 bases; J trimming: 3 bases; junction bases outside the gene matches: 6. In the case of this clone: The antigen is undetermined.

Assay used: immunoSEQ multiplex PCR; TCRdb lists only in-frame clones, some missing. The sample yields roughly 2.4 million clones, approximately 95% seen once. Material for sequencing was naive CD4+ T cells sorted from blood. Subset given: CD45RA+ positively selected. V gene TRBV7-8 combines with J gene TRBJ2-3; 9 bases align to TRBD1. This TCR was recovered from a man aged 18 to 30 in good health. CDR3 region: CASSLRTGDTDTQYF. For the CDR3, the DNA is TGTGCCAGCAGCCTACGGACAGGGGATACAGATACGCAGTATTTT.